This T cell receptor (beta chain) was profiled in a study of PD-1 blockade in classical Hodgkin lymphoma. Study-level results: For complete responders, baseline diversity was comparable to that of newly diagnosed patients. By cycle point C4D1, TCR diversity had risen significantly in CD4+ cells (but not CD8+ cells). Healthy donors were reported to have higher baseline TCR diversity than newly diagnosed patients.

Details on this clone: Its antigen is as yet unknown.

The germline CDR1 and CDR2 sequences are SSHAT and FNYEAQ (reference sequence). Between the trimmed V and J ends, which lost 1 base and 5 bases, there was a span of 12 bases. The CDR3 extends over 15 amino acids. Specified time point: cycle 4 day 1 (C4D1), after 6 weeks of nivolumab. Relapse after autologous stem cell transplantation occurred in every patient, and brentuximab vedotin exposure varied. Profiled with immunoSEQ multiplex PCR; TCRdb holds only in-frame clones, not every one. The table has about 93,000 clones, over 75% seen once; the top ten hold about 9.4%. The chain has TRBV7-7 and TRBJ2-1; D is unresolved. The source was peripheral blood mononuclear cells (PBMCs), collected before the fourth cycle of nivolumab. This receptor was identified in a human donor with classical Hodgkin lymphoma. CDR3 coding DNA: TGTGCCAGCAGCTTAGAAGGGCTGGATAACAATGAGCAGTTCTTC. Translating it yields CASSLEGLDNNEQFF.